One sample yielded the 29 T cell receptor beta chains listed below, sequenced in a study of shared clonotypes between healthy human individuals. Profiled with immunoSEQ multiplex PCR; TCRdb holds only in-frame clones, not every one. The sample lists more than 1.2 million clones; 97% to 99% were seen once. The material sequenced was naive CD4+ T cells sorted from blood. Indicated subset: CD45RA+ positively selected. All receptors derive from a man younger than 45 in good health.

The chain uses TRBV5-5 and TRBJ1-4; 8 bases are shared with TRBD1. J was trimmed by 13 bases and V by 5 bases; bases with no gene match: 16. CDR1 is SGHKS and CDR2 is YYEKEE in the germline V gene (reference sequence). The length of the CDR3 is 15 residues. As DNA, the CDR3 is TGTGCCAGCAGGGGGACTACAGGGGGTTATTCGAGACTGTTTTTT. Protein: CASRGTTGGYSRLFF.

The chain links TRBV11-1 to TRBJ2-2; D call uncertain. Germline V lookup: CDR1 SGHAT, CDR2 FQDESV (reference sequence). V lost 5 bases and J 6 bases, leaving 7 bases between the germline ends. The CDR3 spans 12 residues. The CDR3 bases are TGTGCCAGCAGCCCGGAACCCGGGGAGCTGTTTTTT. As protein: CASSPEPGELFF. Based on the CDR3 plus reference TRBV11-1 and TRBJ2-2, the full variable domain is EAEVAQSPRYKITEKSQAVAFWCDPISGHATLYWYRQILGQGPELLVQFQDESVVDDSQLPKDRFSAERLKGVDSTLKIQPAELGDSAMYLCASSPEPGELFFGEGSRLTVL.

The DNA of the CDR3 is TGTGCCAGCAGCTTGGACCATGGGACTAGCGGGCCGTACAATGAGCAGTTCTTC. Its translation: CASSLDHGTSGPYNEQFF. The genes are TRBV5-4 and TRBJ2-1; 12 positions agree with TRBD2. The CDR3 spans 18 residues. V dropped 0 bases and J dropped 4; count of bases not matched to a gene: 8. Germline values: CDR1 SGHNT, CDR2 YYREEE (reference sequence).

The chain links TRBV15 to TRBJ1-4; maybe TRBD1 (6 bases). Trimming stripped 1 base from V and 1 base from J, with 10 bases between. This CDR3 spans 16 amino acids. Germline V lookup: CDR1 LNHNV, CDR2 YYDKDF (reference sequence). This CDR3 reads CATSRGHRETNEKLFF. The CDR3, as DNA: TGTGCCACCAGCAGAGGGCACAGGGAAACTAATGAAAAACTGTTTTTT.

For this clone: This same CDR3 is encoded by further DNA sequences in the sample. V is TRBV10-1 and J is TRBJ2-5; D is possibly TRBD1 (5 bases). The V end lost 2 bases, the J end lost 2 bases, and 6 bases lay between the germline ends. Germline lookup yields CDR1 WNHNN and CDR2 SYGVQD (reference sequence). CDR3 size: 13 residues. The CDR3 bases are TGCGCCAGCAGTGAGCAGGGACAAGAGACCCAGTACTTC. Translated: CASSEQGQETQYF.

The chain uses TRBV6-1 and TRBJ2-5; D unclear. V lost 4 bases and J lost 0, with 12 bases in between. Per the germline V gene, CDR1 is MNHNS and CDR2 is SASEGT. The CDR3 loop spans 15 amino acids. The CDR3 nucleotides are TGTGCCAGCAGTGTTGGCAGACCGTACCAAGAGACCCAGTACTTC. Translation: CASSVGRPYQETQYF.

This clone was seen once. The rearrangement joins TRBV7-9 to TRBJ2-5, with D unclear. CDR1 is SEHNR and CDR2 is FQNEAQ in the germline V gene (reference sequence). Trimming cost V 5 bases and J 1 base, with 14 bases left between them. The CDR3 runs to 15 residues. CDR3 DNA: TGTGCCAGCAGCAAGACGGTCGACTTCCAAGAGACCCAGTACTTC. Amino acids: CASSKTVDFQETQYF.

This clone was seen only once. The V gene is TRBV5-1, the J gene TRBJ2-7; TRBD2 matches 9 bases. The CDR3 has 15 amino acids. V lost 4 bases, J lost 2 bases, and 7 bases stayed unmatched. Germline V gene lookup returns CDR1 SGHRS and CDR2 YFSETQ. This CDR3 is CASSNPSGGTYEQYF. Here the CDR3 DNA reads TGCGCCAGCAGCAACCCGAGCGGGGGGACCTACGAGCAGTACTTC.

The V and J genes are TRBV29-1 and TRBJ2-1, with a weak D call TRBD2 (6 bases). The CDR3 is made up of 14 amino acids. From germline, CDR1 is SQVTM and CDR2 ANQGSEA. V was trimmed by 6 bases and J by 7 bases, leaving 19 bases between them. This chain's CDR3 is CSVASANNGNEQFF. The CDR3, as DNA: TGCAGCGTCGCTAGCGCTAATAACGGGAATGAGCAGTTCTTC.

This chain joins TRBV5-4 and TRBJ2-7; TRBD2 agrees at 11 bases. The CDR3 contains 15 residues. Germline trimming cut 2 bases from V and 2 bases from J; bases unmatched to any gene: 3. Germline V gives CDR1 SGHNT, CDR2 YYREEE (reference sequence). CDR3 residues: CASSFSSGGTYEQYF. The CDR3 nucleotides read TGTGCCAGCAGCTTTTCTAGCGGGGGGACCTACGAGCAGTACTTC.

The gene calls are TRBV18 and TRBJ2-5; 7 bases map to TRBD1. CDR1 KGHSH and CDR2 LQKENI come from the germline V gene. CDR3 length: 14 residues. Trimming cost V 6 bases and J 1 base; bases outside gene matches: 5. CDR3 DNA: TGTGCCAGCTCGGCGACAGGGATCCAAGAGACCCAGTACTTC. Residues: CASSATGIQETQYF. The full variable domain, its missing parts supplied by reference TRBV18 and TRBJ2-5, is NAGVMQNPRHLVRRRGQEARLRCSPMKGHSHVYWYRQLPEEGLKFMVYLQKENIIDESGMPKERFSAEFPKEGPSILRIQQVVRGDSAAYFCASSATGIQETQYFGPGTRLLVL.

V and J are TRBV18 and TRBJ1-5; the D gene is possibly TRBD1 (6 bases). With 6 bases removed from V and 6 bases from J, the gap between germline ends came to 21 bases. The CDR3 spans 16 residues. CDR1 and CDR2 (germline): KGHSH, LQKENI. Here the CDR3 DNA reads TGTGCCAGCTCTCCGATAGGGGGGGGCTCGGGTCAGCCCCAGCATTTT. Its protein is CASSPIGGGSGQPQHF.

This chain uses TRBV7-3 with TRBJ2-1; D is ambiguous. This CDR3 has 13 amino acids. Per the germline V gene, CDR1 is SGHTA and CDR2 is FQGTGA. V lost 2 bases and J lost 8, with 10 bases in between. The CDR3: CASSLRALHEQFF. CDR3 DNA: TGTGCCAGCAGCTTACGAGCGCTCCATGAGCAGTTCTTC.

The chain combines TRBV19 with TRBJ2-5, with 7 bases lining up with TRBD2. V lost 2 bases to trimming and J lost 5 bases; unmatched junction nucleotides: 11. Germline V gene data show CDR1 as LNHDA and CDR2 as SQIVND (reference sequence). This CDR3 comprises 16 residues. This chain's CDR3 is CASSIWGGERPETQYF. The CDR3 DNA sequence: TGTGCCAGTAGTATATGGGGGGGAGAACGGCCTGAGACCCAGTACTTC. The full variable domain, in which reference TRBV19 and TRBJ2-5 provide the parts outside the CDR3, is DGGITQSPKYLFRKEGQNVTLSCEQNLNHDAMYWYRQDPGQGLRLIYYSQIVNDFQKGDIAEGYSVSREKKESFPLTVTSAQKNPTAFYLCASSIWGGERPETQYFGPGTRLLVL.

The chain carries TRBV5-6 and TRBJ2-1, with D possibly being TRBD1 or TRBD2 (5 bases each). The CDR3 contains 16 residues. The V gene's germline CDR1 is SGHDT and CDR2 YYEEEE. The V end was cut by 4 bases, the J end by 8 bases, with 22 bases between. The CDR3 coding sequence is TGTGCCAGCAGCCAGCTCCGGGCCCAGGGAGTCCATGAGCAGTTCTTC. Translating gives CASSQLRAQGVHEQFF.

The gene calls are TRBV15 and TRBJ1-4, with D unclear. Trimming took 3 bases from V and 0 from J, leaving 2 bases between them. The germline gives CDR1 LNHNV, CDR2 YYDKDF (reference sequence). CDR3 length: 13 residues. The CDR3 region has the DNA TGTGCCACCAGCAGGACAACTAATGAAAAACTGTTTTTT. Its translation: CATSRTTNEKLFF.

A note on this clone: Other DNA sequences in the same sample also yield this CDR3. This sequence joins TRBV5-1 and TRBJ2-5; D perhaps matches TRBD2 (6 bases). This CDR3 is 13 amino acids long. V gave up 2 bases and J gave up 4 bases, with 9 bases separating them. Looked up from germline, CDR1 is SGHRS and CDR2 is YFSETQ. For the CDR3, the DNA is TGCGCCAGCAGCTTCCAGGGAGGAGAGACCCAGTACTTC. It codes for CASSFQGGETQYF. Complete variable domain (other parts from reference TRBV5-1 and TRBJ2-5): KAGVTQTPRYLIKTRGQQVTLSCSPISGHRSVSWYQQTPGQGLQFLFEYFSETQRNKGNFPGRFSGRQFSNSRSEMNVSTLELGDSALYLCASSFQGGETQYFGPGTRLLVL.

In DNA, the CDR3 is TGTGCCAGCAAGTTGGTAGCGGGAGTAGGTGGGGCCAACGTCCTGACTTTC. Protein product: CASKLVAGVGGANVLTF. The chain is built from TRBV27 and TRBJ2-6; 9 positions match TRBD2. Germline assignment: CDR1 MNHEY and CDR2 SMNVEV (reference sequence). The CDR3 is made up of 17 amino acids. The J segment lost 3 bases and the V segment lost 7 bases, leaving 10 bases of the junction unmatched.

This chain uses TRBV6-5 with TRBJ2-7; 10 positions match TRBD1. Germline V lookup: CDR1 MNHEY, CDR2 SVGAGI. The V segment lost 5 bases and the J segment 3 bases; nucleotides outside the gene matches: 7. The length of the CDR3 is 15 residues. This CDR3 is CASSRAGTGVYEQYF. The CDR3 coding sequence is TGTGCCAGCAGTAGGGCCGGGACAGGGGTCTACGAGCAGTACTTC.

The CDR3 sequence: CASSQDGGGSGADTQYF. The CDR3 region has the DNA TGCGCCAGCAGCCAAGATGGGGGCGGGAGTGGCGCAGATACGCAGTATTTT. The rearrangement uses TRBV4-3 and TRBJ2-3; TRBD2 is a possible D gene (7 bases). The CDR3 contains 17 residues. V lost 0 bases and J 4 bases, leaving 17 bases between the germline ends. Germline CDR1 LGHNA, CDR2 YSLEER.

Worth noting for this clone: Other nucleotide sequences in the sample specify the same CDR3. In nucleotides, the CDR3 is TGTGCCAGCAGCTTAGCAAGGCAGGGGTACGAGCAGTACTTC. Translating it yields CASSLARQGYEQYF. The rearrangement uses TRBV7-8 and TRBJ2-7; a weak D match, TRBD1 (6 bases). V was shortened by 0 bases and J by 4 bases, with 10 bases between the two germline ends. The CDR3 has 14 amino acids. Germline loops: CDR1 SGHVS, CDR2 FQNEAQ. Drawing the rest from reference TRBV7-8 and TRBJ2-7, the complete variable domain is GAGVSQSPRYKVAKRGQDVALRCDPISGHVSLFWYQQALGQGPEFLTYFQNEAQLDKSGLPSDRFFAERPEGSVSTLKIQRTQQEDSAVYLCASSLARQGYEQYFGPGTRLTVT.

CDR3 in amino acids: CASSLNRGFSRYEQYF. The CDR3 nucleotides are TGTGCCAGCAGTTTAAACAGGGGGTTTAGCCGGTACGAGCAGTACTTC. The J gene is TRBJ2-7, the V gene TRBV27, with 8 nucleotides matching TRBD1. Germline V gene lookup returns CDR1 MNHEY and CDR2 SMNVEV (reference sequence). This CDR3 is 16 amino acids long. The V gene end was trimmed by 2 bases and the J gene end by 4 bases; junction bases not matched to a gene: 10.

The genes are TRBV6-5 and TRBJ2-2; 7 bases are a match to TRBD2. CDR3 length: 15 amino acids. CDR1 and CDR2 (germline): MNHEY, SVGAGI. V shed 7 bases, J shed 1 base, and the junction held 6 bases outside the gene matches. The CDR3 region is CASKVGGMNTGELFF. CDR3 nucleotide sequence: TGTGCCAGCAAGGTGGGAGGGATGAACACCGGGGAGCTGTTTTTT.

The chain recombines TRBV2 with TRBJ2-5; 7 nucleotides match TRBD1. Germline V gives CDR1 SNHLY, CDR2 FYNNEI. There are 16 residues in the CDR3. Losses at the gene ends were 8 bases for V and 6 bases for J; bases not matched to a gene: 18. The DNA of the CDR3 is TGTGCCAGCCCAGCACCCCCGGACAGGTCATCGAAGACCCAGTACTTC. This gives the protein CASPAPPDRSSKTQYF.

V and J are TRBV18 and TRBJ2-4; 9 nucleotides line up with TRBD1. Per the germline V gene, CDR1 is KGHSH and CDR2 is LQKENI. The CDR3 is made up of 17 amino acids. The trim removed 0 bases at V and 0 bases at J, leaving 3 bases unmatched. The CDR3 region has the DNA TGTGCCAGCTCACCACCGGGACAGGGACTAGCCAAAAACATTCAGTACTTC. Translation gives CASSPPGQGLAKNIQYF.

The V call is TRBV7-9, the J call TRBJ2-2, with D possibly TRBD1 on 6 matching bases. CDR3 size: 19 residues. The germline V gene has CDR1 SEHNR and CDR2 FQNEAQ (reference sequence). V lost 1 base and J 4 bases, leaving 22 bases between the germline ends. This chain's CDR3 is CASSLVTRGSGQSTGELFF. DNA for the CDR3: TGTGCCAGCAGCTTAGTTACCAGGGGATCGGGCCAATCCACCGGGGAGCTGTTTTTT. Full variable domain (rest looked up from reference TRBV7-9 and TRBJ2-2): DTGVSQNPRHKITKRGQNVTFRCDPISEHNRLYWYRQTLGQGPEFLTYFQNEAQLEKSRLLSDRFSAERPKGSFSTLEIQRTEQGDSAMYLCASSLVTRGSGQSTGELFFGEGSRLTVL.

Written as DNA, the CDR3 is TGCGCCAGCAGCTTGAGACTAGCGGGACCGAACACAGATACGCAGTATTTT. It codes for CASSLRLAGPNTDTQYF. The rearrangement links TRBV5-1 to TRBJ2-3, with TRBD2 matching 11 bases. V dropped 1 base and J dropped 2; count of bases not matched to a gene: 6. Germline V lookup: CDR1 SGHRS, CDR2 YFSETQ. The length of the CDR3 is 17 residues. The complete variable domain, with remaining parts taken from reference TRBV5-1 and TRBJ2-3, reads KAGVTQTPRYLIKTRGQQVTLSCSPISGHRSVSWYQQTPGQGLQFLFEYFSETQRNKGNFPGRFSGRQFSNSRSEMNVSTLELGDSALYLCASSLRLAGPNTDTQYFGPGTRLTVL.

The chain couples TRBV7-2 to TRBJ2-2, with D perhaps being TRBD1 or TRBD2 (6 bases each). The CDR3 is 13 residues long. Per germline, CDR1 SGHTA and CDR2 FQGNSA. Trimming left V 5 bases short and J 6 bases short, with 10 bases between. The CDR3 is CASSNRGAGELFF. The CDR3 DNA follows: TGTGCCAGCAGCAATAGGGGGGCCGGGGAGCTGTTTTTT.

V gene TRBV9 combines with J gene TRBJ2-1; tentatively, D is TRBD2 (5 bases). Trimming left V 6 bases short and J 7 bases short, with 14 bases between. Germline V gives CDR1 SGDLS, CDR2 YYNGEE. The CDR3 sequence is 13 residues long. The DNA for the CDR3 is TGTGCCAGCAAGCGCAATTCGGGAAATGAGCAGTTCTTC. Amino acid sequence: CASKRNSGNEQFF.